These 32 T cell receptor beta chains originate from one sample sequenced in a study of Tregs in tolerant kidney transplant recipients (dated 2019 in TCRdb). Libraries were prepared through the immunoSEQ multiplex PCR assay. The clones in this table, taken by TCRdb from immuneACCESS, are in-frame only. Not every clone is retained; where verified, under half of the shortfall comes from an unresolved V gene, and the cause of the rest is unknown. The sample contains 75,000 to 95,000 clones, 90% to 95% of them found a single time. The biggest ten clones account for over 4% of the sample. Material: CD8+ T cells from blood. The receptors were gathered from a human donor in good health.

The gene calls are TRBV25-1 and TRBJ2-7; TRBD1 matches 9 bases. This CDR3 contains 17 residues. Looked up from germline, CDR1 is MGHDK and CDR2 is SYGVNS. The V gene end was trimmed by 1 base and the J gene end by 3 bases; junction bases not matched to a gene: 10. The CDR3: CASSEFRRRTGVYEQYF. In nucleotides, the CDR3 is TGTGCCAGCAGTGAATTTCGGCGTAGGACAGGGGTCTACGAGCAGTACTTC.

V gene TRBV29-1 combines with J gene TRBJ1-2; D possibly corresponds to TRBD1 (6 bases). The germline CDR1 and CDR2 sequences are SQVTM and ANQGSEA. V was cut by 8 bases and J by 4 bases, with 11 bases left in between. This CDR3 comprises 11 residues. Written as DNA, the CDR3 is TGCAGCCTGGGGGGCAGCTATGGCTACACCTTC. It specifies CSLGGSYGYTF. The complete variable domain, with remaining parts taken from reference TRBV29-1 and TRBJ1-2, reads SAVISQKPSRDICQRGTSLTIQCQVDSQVTMMFWYRQQPGQSLTLIATANQGSEATYESGFVIDKFPISRPNLTFSTLTVSNMSPEDSSIYLCSLGGSYGYTFGSGTRLTVV.

The V call is TRBV4-1, the J call TRBJ2-7; tentatively, D is TRBD1 or TRBD2 (6 bases each). Germline lookup yields CDR1 MGHRA and CDR2 YSYEKL. V was cut by 3 bases and J by 4 bases, with 16 bases left in between. CDR3 length equals 15 residues. The CDR3 spells CASSQIGGAWYEQYF. CDR3 sequence (DNA): TGCGCCAGCAGCCAGATCGGGGGCGCCTGGTACGAGCAGTACTTC.

The chain combines TRBV4-1 with TRBJ2-7; D is undetermined. CDR3 size: 15 residues. V lost 5 bases and J lost 0, with 14 bases in between. Germline CDR1 is MGHRA and CDR2 is YSYEKL. Written as DNA, the CDR3 is TGCGCCAGCAGCGCTCAACACGTTATCTCCTACGAGCAGTACTTC. It is translated as CASSAQHVISYEQYF.

This chain connects TRBV6-1 to TRBJ2-1; 9 bases are a match to TRBD2. Trimming took 4 bases from V and 6 from J; bases not matched to a gene: 7. From germline, CDR1 is MNHNS and CDR2 SASEGT. The CDR3 totals 15 residues. CDR3 sequence: CASSGRGGPGNEQFF. Written as DNA, the CDR3 is TGTGCCAGCAGTGGGCGGGGGGGTCCTGGCAATGAGCAGTTCTTC.

This chain links TRBV5-4 with TRBJ2-7; D possibly corresponds to TRBD2 (6 bases). Trimming removed 3 bases at V and 4 bases at J, with 11 bases between. Per germline, CDR1 SGHNT and CDR2 YYREEE (reference sequence). The CDR3 length is 13 residues. The CDR3 here is CASSWGEGYEQYF. Written as DNA, the CDR3 is TGTGCCAGCAGCTGGGGGGAAGGGTACGAGCAGTACTTC.

The CDR3 loop reads CASSLEQGALIGNTIYF. The DNA of the CDR3 is TGTGCCAGCAGCTTAGAGCAGGGGGCTTTAATTGGAAACACCATATATTTT. V usage is TRBV7-2 and J usage is TRBJ1-3; 8 bases are shared with TRBD1. J gave up 3 bases and V 1 base, and 8 bases lay outside the gene matches. Germline V lookup: CDR1 SGHTA, CDR2 FQGNSA. This CDR3 has 17 residues.

V and J are TRBV5-4 and TRBJ2-7, with 11 bases that match TRBD1. V was pared by 4 bases and J by 6 bases, with 6 bases of the junction left unmatched. The CDR3 runs 14 residues. Germline CDR1 is SGHNT and CDR2 is YYREEE (reference sequence). CDR3 DNA sequence: TGTGCCAGCAGCGAGGGGACAGGGGGAAGCGAGCAGTACTTC. Its translation is CASSEGTGGSEQYF.

CDR3 coding DNA: TGTGCATCAGACAGGGGGTACGAGCAGTACTTC. It translates to CASDRGYEQYF. This chain joins TRBV30 and TRBJ2-7; 9 bases align to TRBD1. The CDR3 totals 11 residues. Per the germline V gene, CDR1 is GTSNPN and CDR2 is SVGIG (reference sequence).

The rearrangement joins TRBV4-1 to TRBJ2-5; D tentatively reads TRBD1 or TRBD2 (5 bases each). Germline lookup yields CDR1 MGHRA and CDR2 YSYEKL. The CDR3 covers 17 residues. The ends were cut back, 4 bases at V and 0 bases at J, with 18 bases in the middle. Here the CDR3 reads CASSPREIQAYQETQYF. The CDR3 DNA sequence: TGCGCCAGCAGCCCCCGGGAAATACAGGCCTACCAAGAGACCCAGTACTTC.

The V gene is TRBV13, the J gene TRBJ1-2; 8 bases are a match to TRBD1. The CDR3 spans 14 residues. V lost 4 bases to trimming and J lost 3 bases; unmatched junction nucleotides: 4. Germline values: CDR1 PRHDT, CDR2 FYEKMQ (reference sequence). The CDR3 DNA is TGTGCCAGCAGCTCTGGGACAGGCTACTATGGCTACACCTTC. Translation: CASSSGTGYYGYTF.

The V call is TRBV4-1, the J call TRBJ2-5; 12 bases line up with TRBD2. This CDR3 spans 17 amino acids. The germline V gene has CDR1 MGHRA and CDR2 YSYEKL. After removal of 3 bases from V and 4 bases from J, the junction contained 9 bases not matched to a gene. The CDR3 DNA sequence: TGCGCCAGCAGCCAGTACTCGGCGACTAGCGGGAGAGAGACCCAGTACTTC. Its protein is CASSQYSATSGRETQYF.

This sequence joins TRBV6-6 and TRBJ1-1, with D unclear. This CDR3 comprises 13 residues. Germline V gene sequence: CDR1 MNHNY, CDR2 SVGAGI (reference sequence). Trimming pared 5 bases from V and 1 base from J, leaving 8 bases between. CDR3 loop: CASSRRTNTEAFF. In DNA form, the CDR3 reads TGTGCCAGCAGTCGCAGGACGAACACTGAAGCTTTCTTT.

The chain has TRBV27 and TRBJ1-5; D is undetermined. This CDR3 is built from 14 residues. V was shortened by 3 bases and J by 1 base, with 7 bases between the two germline ends. Germline V gene lookup returns CDR1 MNHEY and CDR2 SMNVEV (reference sequence). CDR3 sequence reads: CASSLGGSNQPQHF. CDR3 in DNA: TGTGCCAGCAGTTTGGGAGGGAGCAATCAGCCCCAGCATTTT.

The J gene is TRBJ1-1, the V gene TRBV6-5, with no clear D. Per germline, CDR1 MNHEY and CDR2 SVGAGI. V lost 0 bases to trimming and J lost 5 bases, with 7 bases between them. The CDR3 totals 13 residues. CDR3 nucleotide sequence: TGTGCCAGCAGTTACTCGTCGCAAACTGAAGCTTTCTTT. Its translation: CASSYSSQTEAFF.

V gene TRBV6-4 combines with J gene TRBJ1-2; D may be TRBD1 (6 bases). The V gene's germline CDR1 is MRHNA and CDR2 SNTAGT. The CDR3 consists of 14 residues. The germline V and J ends were trimmed by 0 bases and 6 bases, with 11 bases remaining between them. The CDR3 is CASSDSAGADGYTF. The CDR3 DNA reads TGTGCCAGCAGTGACTCGGCAGGGGCTGATGGCTACACCTTC.

The rearrangement links TRBV7-9 to TRBJ2-3, with TRBD1 identical over 7 bases. Germline loops: CDR1 SEHNR, CDR2 FQNEAQ (reference sequence). This CDR3 comprises 16 residues. The trim removed 5 bases at V and 3 bases at J, leaving 11 bases unmatched. Written as DNA, the CDR3 is TGTGCCAGCAGCCCCCGGACAGGCCTGGGGACAGATACGCAGTATTTT. Residues: CASSPRTGLGTDTQYF.

This chain links TRBV15 with TRBJ2-3; D is undetermined. The germline gives CDR1 LNHNV, CDR2 YYDKDF (reference sequence). V gave up 2 bases and J gave up 6 bases, with 3 bases separating them. This CDR3 contains 11 residues. CDR3 amino acids: CATSRLDTQYF. The CDR3 region has the DNA TGTGCCACCAGCAGACTCGATACGCAGTATTTT.

V usage is TRBV2 and J usage is TRBJ1-5; D remains ambiguous. V shed 8 bases and J shed 0 bases, with 11 bases lying between them. Germline CDR1 SNHLY, CDR2 FYNNEI. This CDR3 spans 14 amino acids. The CDR3 DNA is TGTGCCAGCGGATACGGGGATAGCAATCAGCCCCAGCATTTT. Translating it yields CASGYGDSNQPQHF. The full variable domain, completed using reference TRBV2 and TRBJ1-5, is EPEVTQTPSHQVTQMGQEVILRCVPISNHLYFYWYRQILGQKVEFLVSFYNNEISEKSEIFDDQFSVERPDGSNFTLKIRSTKLEDSAMYFCASGYGDSNQPQHFGDGTRLSIL.

The rearrangement joins TRBV6-5 to TRBJ1-5; no clear D gene. Germline lookup yields CDR1 MNHEY and CDR2 SVGAGI. V dropped 0 bases and J dropped 9 bases, with 12 bases sitting between them. The CDR3 consists of 14 residues. The CDR3 nucleotides read TGTGCCAGCAGTTACTCCTGGCCGGTAGGGCCCCAGCATTTT. Protein: CASSYSWPVGPQHF.

The rearrangement links TRBV6-6 to TRBJ1-1; D not resolved. The CDR3 consists of 14 residues. Trimming took 0 bases from V and 3 from J, leaving 8 bases between them. The germline CDR1 and CDR2 sequences are MNHNY and SVGAGI (reference sequence). CDR3 amino acids: CASSYSKSYTEAFF. The CDR3 bases are TGTGCCAGCAGTTACTCGAAATCCTACACTGAAGCTTTCTTT.

This clone showed up just once. The V gene is TRBV4-2, the J gene TRBJ2-3; 12 bases are a match to TRBD2. The trim removed 5 bases at V and 3 bases at J, leaving 9 bases unmatched. This CDR3 has 17 residues. Germline V gives CDR1 LGHNA, CDR2 YNFKEQ. Here the CDR3 reads CASSGVASGGGTDTQYF. The CDR3 DNA reads as TGTGCCAGCAGCGGAGTCGCTAGCGGGGGGGGAACAGATACGCAGTATTTT.

This chain connects TRBV4-1 to TRBJ2-7; 13 bases line up with TRBD2. Per germline, CDR1 MGHRA and CDR2 YSYEKL. This CDR3 spans 15 amino acids. The junction had 4 bases not matched to a gene; V was cut back by 5 bases and J by 3 bases. CDR3 sequence: CASSEGTSGNYEQYF. In DNA, the CDR3 is TGCGCCAGCAGCGAGGGGACTAGCGGGAACTACGAGCAGTACTTC.

V gene TRBV9 combines with J gene TRBJ1-2; TRBD1 matches at 8 bases. Germline CDR1 SGDLS, CDR2 YYNGEE. Trimming took 6 bases from V and 7 from J; bases not matched to a gene: 14. This CDR3 region has 15 residues. The CDR3 DNA reads as TGTGCCAGCACCCTGGACAGGGCGGGCTCTAGTGGCTACACCTTC. Its translation: CASTLDRAGSSGYTF.

The genes are TRBV14 and TRBJ1-2, with D perhaps TRBD1 (5 bases). The CDR3 runs 16 residues. Germline values: CDR1 SGHDN, CDR2 FVKESK. Trimming left V 2 bases short and J 2 bases short, with 15 bases between. The CDR3 protein is CASSQKSRGVNYGYTF. The DNA of the CDR3 is TGTGCCAGCAGCCAAAAAAGTCGAGGGGTGAACTATGGCTACACCTTC.

The gene calls are TRBV27 and TRBJ1-2; D unclear. Germline values: CDR1 MNHEY, CDR2 SMNVEV (reference sequence). There are 14 residues in the CDR3. The V gene lost 8 bases and the J gene lost 0 bases, with 13 bases spanning the gap. CDR3 amino acids: CASSIGGANYGYTF. In DNA, the CDR3 is TGTGCCAGCTCAATTGGCGGGGCTAACTATGGCTACACCTTC.

This rearrangement joins TRBV5-1 to TRBJ2-7; TRBD2 matches at 8 bases. The junction had 4 bases not matched to a gene; V was cut back by 0 bases and J by 5 bases. Germline V gene data show CDR1 as SGHRS and CDR2 as YFSETQ. The CDR3 spans 14 residues. The CDR3 loop is CASSLAGGADEQYF. The CDR3 DNA reads as TGCGCCAGCAGCTTGGCGGGGGGGGCCGACGAGCAGTACTTC.

CDR3 amino acids: CASSEEGQGALEAFF. The CDR3 bases are TGTGCCAGCAGTGAAGAGGGACAGGGGGCCCTTGAAGCTTTCTTT. This chain joins TRBV6-1 and TRBJ1-1; the match to TRBD1 covers 12 bases. The CDR3 has 15 amino acids. The germline CDR1 and CDR2 sequences are MNHNS and SASEGT. V was pared by 1 base and J by 7 bases, with 4 bases of the junction left unmatched.

Notes on this clone: At one boundary the junction diverges from the germline segment, which might be a read error. The gene calls are TRBV6-1 and TRBJ2-5; 7 bases match TRBD1. Germline CDR1 MNHNS, CDR2 SASEGT. There are 17 residues in the CDR3. CDR3 sequence (DNA): TGTGCCAGCAGTCAAGCGACAGGGATCAATCTATATGAGACCCAGTACTTC. It specifies CASSQATGINLYETQYF.

The table lists this clone with a count of one. This chain links TRBV5-5 with TRBJ2-7; TRBD1 matches at 9 bases. From germline, CDR1 is SGHKS and CDR2 YYEKEE (reference sequence). CDR3 length: 12 amino acids. J was trimmed by 7 bases and V by 3 bases; bases with no gene match: 2. The CDR3 DNA follows: TGTGCCAGCAGCTGGACAGGGGTAGAGCAGTACTTC. It specifies CASSWTGVEQYF.

The chain links TRBV2 to TRBJ1-3; D is perhaps TRBD1 (5 bases). Germline V gives CDR1 SNHLY, CDR2 FYNNEI. V lost 6 bases and J 0 bases, leaving 12 bases between the germline ends. The CDR3 length is 15 residues. DNA of the CDR3: TGTGCCAGCAGCCAGGGACGGAGCTCTGGAAACACCATATATTTT. Amino acid sequence: CASSQGRSSGNTIYF.

This clone was found once. The chain has TRBV7-9 and TRBJ1-2; D ambiguous. Trimming took off 2 bases at V and 2 bases at J, with 12 bases between the two ends. The CDR3 runs 15 residues. Germline CDR1 is SEHNR and CDR2 is FQNEAQ (reference sequence). This CDR3 reads CASSLIASENYGYTF. In DNA form, the CDR3 reads TGTGCCAGCAGCTTAATCGCGTCAGAGAACTATGGCTACACCTTC. The whole variable domain, remainder taken from reference TRBV7-9 and TRBJ1-2, is DTGVSQNPRHKITKRGQNVTFRCDPISEHNRLYWYRQTLGQGPEFLTYFQNEAQLEKSRLLSDRFSAERPKGSFSTLEIQRTEQGDSAMYLCASSLIASENYGYTFGSGTRLTVV.